This T cell receptor beta chain was identified during a study of T-cell memory formation after mild COVID-19. Each CDR3 protein is one row after TCRdb ran MiXCR on the 5' RACE reads. Here the sample spans about 360,000 distinct CDR3 sequences, 10% to 15% being singletons. This sequence was found in a man aged 18 to 30 who had mild COVID-19 (a few samples of this study predate the infection). Cell type and time point are not known. Sequenced input: PBMCs or a T cell subset sorted from them (not recorded which).

The CDR3 nucleotides read TGTGCCATCGGAAACCGGGACAGGGGATTGAACACTGAAGCTTTCTTT. It is translated as CAIGNRDRGLNTEAFF. The chain combines TRBV10-3 with TRBJ1-1; 10 nucleotides match TRBD1. CDR1 and CDR2 (germline): ENHRY, SYGVKD. CDR3 length: 16 amino acids. V shed 8 bases, J shed 0 bases, and the junction held 9 bases outside the gene matches.